Given below is one TCR beta chain in context. V lost 3 bases and J lost 6; bases outside the gene matches: 4. Germline CDR1 reads MDHEN; CDR2 reads SYDVKM. The CDR3 length is 13 residues. These data are taken from a study of shared clonotypes between healthy human individuals. Genomic DNA from each subset was divided evenly over several immunoSEQ plates. Clones were read by immunoSEQ multiplex PCR, and TCRdb kept only the in-frame ones, dropping some. The sample lists 500,000 to 550,000 clones, 90% to 96% occurring once. The rearrangement uses TRBV28 and TRBJ2-7; 8 positions agree with TRBD2. Input material: naive CD4+ T cells sorted from blood. Documented subset: CD45RA+ positively selected. The clonotype comes from a woman under 40 in good health. The CDR3 sequence: CASSFSGTGEQYF. CDR3 in DNA: TGTGCCAGCAGTTTTAGCGGGACTGGCGAGCAGTACTTC.